Below, 30 T cell receptor beta chains from the same sample are listed, as sequenced in a study of blood T cell repertoires in COVID-19. Only in-frame clones appear in the TCRdb table, and some are missing; sequencing was by immunoSEQ multiplex PCR. Altogether 210,000 or so clones are present, more than 70% being singletons, with the ten largest covering about 3%. The specimen sequenced was peripheral blood. The receptor set was obtained from an elderly woman with active or convalescent COVID-19.

The V call is TRBV27, the J call TRBJ1-2, with D tentatively TRBD1 (6 bases). The CDR3 sequence is 13 residues long. Germline CDR1 and CDR2: MNHEY and SMNVEV (reference sequence). V shed 3 bases and J shed 5 bases, with 10 bases lying between them. The CDR3 DNA follows: TGTGCCAGCAGTTTCGCCAGGGGATATGGCTACACCTTC. It encodes CASSFARGYGYTF.

This clone was counted a few times. The gene calls are TRBV4-3 and TRBJ1-5; 8 positions agree with TRBD1. The CDR3 runs to 15 residues. Germline V gene data show CDR1 as LGHNA and CDR2 as YSLEER. V lost 0 bases, J lost 9 bases, and 7 bases stayed unmatched. CDR3 nucleotides: TGCGCCAGCAGCCAAGATTTACAGGGGGGACCGCCCCAGCATTTT. Translation gives CASSQDLQGGPPQHF.

The rearrangement links TRBV7-6 to TRBJ2-6; no definite D call. Germline CDR1 and CDR2: SGHVS and FNYEAQ. The V gene lost 2 bases and the J gene lost 4 bases, with 18 bases spanning the gap. The CDR3 covers 18 residues. DNA for the CDR3: TGTGCCAGCAGCTTACTTTCCAACCCTAGGTCGGGGGCCAACGTCCTGACTTTC. It is translated as CASSLLSNPRSGANVLTF.

The chain has TRBV19 and TRBJ2-7, with D perhaps TRBD1 (5 bases). Germline CDR1 LNHDA, CDR2 SQIVND (reference sequence). The CDR3 is 15 amino acids. V was clipped by 4 bases and J by 2 bases, with 15 bases between them. The CDR3 loop is CASSSHQGIPYEQYF. In nucleotides, the CDR3 is TGTGCCAGTAGTAGTCACCAGGGTATCCCCTACGAGCAGTACTTC. Full variable domain (missing parts from reference TRBV19 and TRBJ2-7): DGGITQSPKYLFRKEGQNVTLSCEQNLNHDAMYWYRQDPGQGLRLIYYSQIVNDFQKGDIAEGYSVSREKKESFPLTVTSAQKNPTAFYLCASSSHQGIPYEQYFGPGTRLTVT.

The chain carries TRBV12-3 or TRBV12-4 and TRBJ1-3, with D unresolved. The CDR3 runs to 13 residues. Trimming removed 2 bases at V and 5 bases at J, with 7 bases between. Here the CDR3 DNA reads TGTGCCAGCAGTTTAAACAGTAGAAACACCATATATTTT. Residues: CASSLNSRNTIYF.

The genes are TRBV9 and TRBJ2-3, with 8 positions matching TRBD2. Germline loops: CDR1 SGDLS, CDR2 YYNGEE. This CDR3 region has 17 residues. Trimming at V came to 5 bases and at J to 0 bases, leaving 11 bases not matched to a gene. In nucleotides, the CDR3 is TGTGCCAGCAGTGCTATGGGGCTAGCGGGTAGCACAGATACGCAGTATTTT. Protein sequence: CASSAMGLAGSTDTQYF.

The genes are TRBV7-9 and TRBJ1-5, with D maybe TRBD1 (5 bases). Trimming left V 9 bases short and J 2 bases short, with 11 bases between. CDR1 SEHNR and CDR2 FQNEAQ come from the germline V gene (reference sequence). The CDR3 is made up of 13 amino acids. In DNA form, the CDR3 reads TGTGCCAGTGGGGGGTCTGGCAATCAGCCCCAGCATTTT. It encodes CASGGSGNQPQHF.

CDR3 sequence: CASSPWTRDRGRKTDTQYF. The CDR3 bases are TGTGCCAGCAGTCCGTGGACCCGGGACAGGGGGCGAAAAACAGATACGCAGTATTTT. The V gene is TRBV6-6, the J gene TRBJ2-3, with TRBD1 identical over 12 bases. The CDR3 covers 19 residues. V lost 5 bases, J lost 3 bases, and 15 bases stayed unmatched. CDR1 MNHNY and CDR2 SVGAGI come from the germline V gene (reference sequence).

V and J are TRBV28 and TRBJ1-2; 9 positions match TRBD1. In germline, CDR1 is MDHEN, CDR2 SYDVKM. Trimming removed 6 bases from V and 4 bases from J; junction bases left unmatched: 9. The CDR3 loop spans 15 amino acids. CDR3: CASSQPDRGSYGYTF. In nucleotides, the CDR3 is TGTGCCAGCAGCCAACCGGACAGGGGTAGCTATGGCTACACCTTC.

The rearrangement links TRBV3-1 (or the pseudogene TRBV3-2) to TRBJ1-2; 7 bases align to TRBD1. The CDR3 has 15 residues. V trimming: 8 bases; J trimming: 1 base; junction bases outside the gene matches: 10. CDR1 and CDR2 (germline): LGHDT, YNNKEL (reference sequence). The CDR3: CASRSTGEFNYGYTF. In DNA form, the CDR3 reads TGTGCCAGCCGCTCCACAGGGGAATTTAACTATGGCTACACCTTC.

The chain couples TRBV7-9 to TRBJ1-2; D ambiguous. The CDR3 is made up of 13 amino acids. Germline CDR1 SEHNR, CDR2 FQNEAQ (reference sequence). Trimming took 3 bases from V and 7 from J, leaving 12 bases between them. This CDR3 is CASSFGTKSGYTF. The DNA for the CDR3 is TGTGCCAGCAGCTTCGGTACCAAGTCTGGCTACACCTTC.

This clone was detected once. V and J are TRBV4-1 and TRBJ1-1; 7 positions agree with TRBD1. Germline CDR1 and CDR2: MGHRA and YSYEKL. The CDR3 is made up of 16 amino acids. With 2 bases clipped from V and 3 bases from J, the junction kept 9 bases outside the gene matches. The CDR3 DNA follows: TGCGCCAGCAGCCAAATGACAGGGACAGCGCACACTGAAGCTTTCTTT. Translating gives CASSQMTGTAHTEAFF.

The chain has TRBV7-2 and TRBJ1-2; 10 nucleotides agree with TRBD1. Germline values: CDR1 SGHTA, CDR2 FQGNSA. This CDR3 has 15 residues. V trimming: 5 bases; J trimming: 3 bases; junction bases outside the gene matches: 6. The CDR3 region is CASSLDRGADYGYTF. The CDR3, as DNA: TGTGCCAGCAGCCTGGACAGGGGGGCTGACTATGGCTACACCTTC.

V is TRBV7-2 and J is TRBJ1-2, with D maybe TRBD1 (5 bases). The V gene lost 4 bases and the J gene lost 6 bases, with 9 bases spanning the gap. Germline-derived CDR1 and CDR2 are SGHTA and FQGNSA. The CDR3 extends over 12 amino acids. As DNA, the CDR3 is TGTGCCAGCAGCTACCAGGGAAATGGCTACACCTTC. It codes for CASSYQGNGYTF. The full variable domain, completed using reference TRBV7-2 and TRBJ1-2, is GAGVSQSPSNKVTEKGKDVELRCDPISGHTALYWYRQSLGQGLEFLIYFQGNSAPDKSGLPSDRFSAERTGGSVSTLTIQRTQQEDSAVYLCASSYQGNGYTFGSGTRLTVV.

This chain connects TRBV10-3 to TRBJ2-5; D possibly corresponds to TRBD2 (6 bases). V was cut by 9 bases and J by 3 bases, with 14 bases left in between. The CDR3 is made up of 13 amino acids. Germline V gives CDR1 ENHRY, CDR2 SYGVKD. The CDR3 is CAMADGRKETQYF. The CDR3 DNA sequence: TGTGCCATGGCTGACGGGAGAAAAGAGACCCAGTACTTC.

The chain couples TRBV7-2 to TRBJ2-1, with 8 bases aligning to TRBD2. The CDR3 consists of 12 residues. Per germline, CDR1 SGHTA and CDR2 FQGNSA. The V gene end was trimmed by 2 bases and the J gene end by 16 bases; junction bases not matched to a gene: 7. CDR3 coding DNA: TGTGCCAGCAGCTTACGAGCGGGGGTGATTTTCTTC. Its translation: CASSLRAGVIFF.

This clone was observed a few times. The chain employs TRBV28 and TRBJ2-6, with TRBD1 matching 7 bases. The germline gives CDR1 MDHEN, CDR2 SYDVKM. CDR3 length equals 16 residues. V lost 5 bases and J lost 0; bases outside the gene matches: 4. In DNA form, the CDR3 reads TGTGCCAGCAGTCTACACAGGGGCTCTGGGGCCAACGTCCTGACTTTC. Encoded protein: CASSLHRGSGANVLTF.

The chain combines TRBV5-4 with TRBJ1-2; 10 nucleotides match TRBD1. CDR3 length: 14 residues. J was trimmed by 8 bases and V by 3 bases; bases with no gene match: 7. Germline CDR1 SGHNT, CDR2 YYREEE (reference sequence). Here the CDR3 reads CASSSPGQGKGYTF. In DNA form, the CDR3 reads TGTGCCAGCAGCTCGCCGGGACAGGGGAAGGGCTACACCTTC.

Only one count was recorded for this clone. The J gene is TRBJ1-1, the V gene TRBV4-1; weak D call: TRBD1 (6 bases). The CDR3 extends over 17 amino acids. CDR1 MGHRA and CDR2 YSYEKL come from the germline V gene. Trimming took 0 bases from V and 0 from J, leaving 14 bases between them. In DNA form, the CDR3 reads TGCGCCAGCAGCCAAGATGAAACAGGGACCATGAACACTGAAGCTTTCTTT. Translating it yields CASSQDETGTMNTEAFF.

CDR3 sequence (DNA): TGCGCCAGCAGGCACCGGGACAGGGTCTTTCCTAGCAATCAGCCCCAGCATTTT. As protein: CASRHRDRVFPSNQPQHF. This sequence joins TRBV5-1 and TRBJ1-5; 9 nucleotides match TRBD1. The germline CDR1 and CDR2 sequences are SGHRS and YFSETQ. Losses at the gene ends were 5 bases for V and 0 bases for J; bases not matched to a gene: 12. The CDR3 loop spans 18 amino acids.

V and J are TRBV4-1 and TRBJ2-5; 9 bases agree with TRBD1. The germline V gene encodes CDR1 MGHRA and CDR2 YSYEKL. CDR3 length equals 15 residues. Trimming at V came to 2 bases and at J to 4 bases, leaving 5 bases not matched to a gene. The CDR3 nucleotides are TGCGCCAGCAGCCAAACAGGGGGCATGGGAGAGACCCAGTACTTC. This translates into CASSQTGGMGETQYF.

The rearrangement joins TRBV4-2 to TRBJ2-7, with D possibly matching TRBD2 (6 bases). Germline CDR1 LGHNA, CDR2 YNFKEQ. Trimming removed 0 bases from V and 2 bases from J, with 8 bases in between. The CDR3 has 14 residues. The CDR3 DNA reads as TGTGCCAGCAGCCAAGAGCGGGGTGCCTACGAGCAGTACTTC. Translation: CASSQERGAYEQYF.

The chain carries TRBV25-1 and TRBJ2-1; 8 nucleotides line up with TRBD1. The V gene end was trimmed by 6 bases and the J gene end by 7 bases; junction bases not matched to a gene: 5. Germline V gene lookup returns CDR1 MGHDK and CDR2 SYGVNS. This CDR3 contains 13 residues. In DNA form, the CDR3 reads TGTGCCAGCAGGCAGACAGGGGTTAATGAGCAGTTCTTC. It yields the protein CASRQTGVNEQFF. Looking up the rest from reference TRBV25-1 and TRBJ2-1 gives the full variable domain: EADIYQTPRYLVIGTGKKITLECSQTMGHDKMYWYQQDPGMELHLIHYSYGVNSTEKGDLSSESTVSRIRTEHFPLTLESARPSHTSQYLCASRQTGVNEQFFGPGTRLTVL.

This clone was recorded a few times. This chain connects TRBV19 to TRBJ2-5; D possibly corresponds to TRBD2 (5 bases). Trimming cost V 4 bases and J 10 bases, with 10 bases left between them. This CDR3 region has 11 residues. In germline, CDR1 is LNHDA, CDR2 SQIVND (reference sequence). CDR3 region: CASSKGGGQYF. The CDR3, as DNA: TGTGCCAGTAGTAAAGGAGGAGGCCAGTACTTC.

The chain recombines TRBV6-5 with TRBJ1-5; TRBD1 agrees at 8 bases. This CDR3 spans 15 amino acids. Germline V gives CDR1 MNHEY, CDR2 SVGAGI. Trimming at V came to 4 bases and at J to 1 base, leaving 3 bases not matched to a gene. The CDR3 nucleotides read TGTGCCAGCAGTTCTGGACAGGGAAGCAATCAGCCCCAGCATTTT. Amino acid sequence: CASSSGQGSNQPQHF.

This clone was counted a few times. The V and J genes are TRBV19 and TRBJ1-6; 7 bases match TRBD1. Germline CDR1 LNHDA, CDR2 SQIVND (reference sequence). This CDR3 is 16 amino acids long. V trimming: 5 bases; J trimming: 8 bases; junction bases outside the gene matches: 12. The DNA for the CDR3 is TGTGCCAGTAGTTTTAGATCCGGGCAGGGGGATTCACCCCTCCACTTT. Translated, it gives CASSFRSGQGDSPLHF.

This chain uses TRBV2 with TRBJ1-5, with D tentatively TRBD1 (5 bases). The CDR3 spans 12 residues. CDR1 and CDR2 from the germline V gene are SNHLY and FYNNEI. Trimming took off 6 bases at V and 4 bases at J, with 7 bases between the two ends. The chain's CDR3 is CASRTDNQPQHF. The CDR3 region has the DNA TGTGCCAGCAGGACAGATAATCAGCCCCAGCATTTT.

This chain joins TRBV18 and TRBJ1-1; TRBD1 aligns across 9 bases. The V gene's germline CDR1 is KGHSH and CDR2 LQKENI. V was pared by 3 bases and J by 7 bases, with 6 bases of the junction left unmatched. The CDR3 extends over 14 amino acids. Here the CDR3 DNA reads TGTGCCAGCTCACCCAGACAGGGGGGCGTTGAAGCTTTCTTT. Its translation is CASSPRQGGVEAFF.

The V and J genes are TRBV14 and TRBJ1-2; D unresolved. Trimming cost V 6 bases and J 4 bases, with 9 bases left between them. The CDR3 spans 12 residues. Germline loops: CDR1 SGHDN, CDR2 FVKESK. The CDR3 protein is CASSPGPYGYTF. In DNA form, the CDR3 reads TGTGCCAGCAGTCCCGGTCCCTATGGCTACACCTTC. The variable domain in full, with the rest retrieved from reference TRBV14 and TRBJ1-2, is EAGVTQFPSHSVIEKGQTVTLRCDPISGHDNLYWYRRVMGKEIKFLLHFVKESKQDESGMPNNRFLAERTGGTYSTLKVQPAELEDSGVYFCASSPGPYGYTFGSGTRLTVV.

The rearrangement joins TRBV5-4 to TRBJ1-4; the D is unclear. The V and J ends lost 6 bases and 7 bases respectively, with 22 bases between them. Germline assignment: CDR1 SGHNT and CDR2 YYREEE (reference sequence). This CDR3 is built from 16 residues. CDR3 amino acids: CASTPVGGRVGEKLFF. CDR3 in DNA: TGTGCCAGCACCCCTGTTGGTGGTCGAGTCGGTGAAAAACTGTTTTTT.